The 21 T cell receptor beta chains in this list originate from one sample, sequenced in a study of T cell repertoires in cytomegalovirus infection. TCRdb passed the reads through MiXCR, listing each CDR3 protein once. This sample has about 480,000 distinct CDR3 sequences, with about 33% found just once. No antigen is known for these receptors. The material sequenced was cultured PBMCs, taken from culture after CMV antigen stimulation. The receptor set was obtained from a human donor in good health (CMV status not recorded). Some clones in this sample may be carry-over from other donors' samples.

J is TRBJ2-1 and V is TRBV20-1, with D possibly matching TRBD2 (6 bases). This CDR3 is 14 amino acids long. Germline V gene sequence: CDR1 DFQATT, CDR2 SNEGSKA (reference sequence). The germline V and J ends were trimmed by 6 bases and 4 bases, with 16 bases remaining between them. The CDR3 coding sequence is TGCAGTGCAGGGGCTGCCGGGGGATACAATGAGCAGTTCTTC. It specifies CSAGAAGGYNEQFF.

This clonotype was detected a few times. V gene TRBV28 combines with J gene TRBJ1-1; perhaps TRBD1 as D (6 bases). The CDR3 has 12 amino acids. Per germline, CDR1 MDHEN and CDR2 SYDVKM. V was cut by 5 bases and J by 8 bases, with 12 bases left in between. The CDR3: CASSKLQGEAFF. CDR3 in DNA: TGTGCCAGCAGTAAACTCCAGGGGGAAGCTTTCTTT.

Ten or more counts support this clonotype. This chain's CDR3 is CASSPGTSGRGDQYF. The CDR3 bases are TGTGCCAGCAGCCCTGGGACTAGCGGGAGGGGGGACCAGTACTTC. The chain employs TRBV7-2 and TRBJ2-5; 16 bases map to TRBD2. Germline V lookup: CDR1 SGHTA, CDR2 FQGNSA. This CDR3 region has 15 residues. The ends lost 5 bases at V and 10 bases at J; junction bases unmatched: 7.

This clonotype was recorded a few times. The rearrangement links TRBV19 to TRBJ1-2; D might be TRBD1 (5 bases). The germline gives CDR1 LNHDA, CDR2 SQIVND (reference sequence). The CDR3 is made up of 18 amino acids. V dropped 0 bases and J dropped 4 bases, with 21 bases sitting between them. CDR3 in DNA: TGTGCCAGTAGTATAGAGCCCCGGACACCCTCCCTCCGCTATGGCTACACCTTC. Translated: CASSIEPRTPSLRYGYTF.

This clonotype was recorded a few times. The chain links TRBV27 to TRBJ2-7, with D possibly being TRBD1 or TRBD2 (5 bases each). Germline V gene sequence: CDR1 MNHEY, CDR2 SMNVEV (reference sequence). V was pared by 1 base and J by 3 bases, with 13 bases between. The CDR3 extends over 15 amino acids. In DNA form, the CDR3 reads TGTGCCAGCAGTTTATATCGTGGGACCCACTACGAGCAGTACTTC. Translated, it gives CASSLYRGTHYEQYF.

This clonotype was seen a handful of times. The J gene is TRBJ2-5, the V gene TRBV20-1; 12 positions agree with TRBD2. CDR1 and CDR2 from the germline V gene are DFQATT and SNEGSKA (reference sequence). J lost 1 base, V lost 6 bases, and 6 bases had no gene match. The CDR3 length is 15 residues. CDR3 residues: CSAGLAGGPQETQYF. The CDR3, as DNA: TGCAGTGCGGGTCTAGCGGGAGGGCCCCAAGAGACCCAGTACTTC.

This clonotype was observed a handful of times. The J gene is TRBJ1-6, the V gene TRBV19; D gene ambiguous. This CDR3 has 15 amino acids. Between the trimmed V and J ends, which lost 7 bases and 10 bases, there was a span of 20 bases. Looked up from germline, CDR1 is LNHDA and CDR2 is SQIVND (reference sequence). The CDR3 DNA sequence: TGTGCCAGTACCCAAAAGCCTGCCCCCAGGTCACCCCTCCACTTT. Translating it yields CASTQKPAPRSPLHF.

This clonotype was counted between two and nine times. V is TRBV4-3 and J is TRBJ1-4, with D maybe TRBD1 (5 bases). Germline values: CDR1 LGHNA, CDR2 YSLEER. Trimming removed 4 bases at V and 8 bases at J, with 11 bases between. This CDR3 has 13 amino acids. The CDR3 DNA follows: TGCGCCAGCAGCCTCCACAGGAGCGAAAAACTGTTTTTT. Translated: CASSLHRSEKLFF.

This clonotype turned up a few times. The chain uses TRBV19 and TRBJ2-1; TRBD1 agrees at 10 bases. Trimming removed 1 base from V and 6 bases from J; junction bases left unmatched: 0. The CDR3 length is 14 residues. CDR1 and CDR2 from the germline V gene are LNHDA and SQIVND (reference sequence). CDR3 protein: CASSIGTGGNEQFF. The CDR3 DNA reads as TGTGCCAGTAGTATAGGGACAGGGGGCAATGAGCAGTTCTTC.

Ten or more counts support this clonotype. CDR3 protein: CASSRRENGNEQFF. CDR3 DNA sequence: TGTGCCAGCAGTCGGCGGGAGAACGGCAATGAGCAGTTCTTC. The chain is built from TRBV7-8 and TRBJ2-1; 7 nucleotides match TRBD2. There are 14 residues in the CDR3. The ends lost 6 bases at V and 6 bases at J; junction bases unmatched: 8. Germline CDR1 and CDR2: SGHVS and FQNEAQ.

The chain combines TRBV19 with TRBJ2-1; no definite D call. V lost 5 bases, J lost 9 bases, and 14 bases lay in between. This CDR3 has 13 residues. The germline CDR1 and CDR2 sequences are LNHDA and SQIVND (reference sequence). CDR3 loop: CASSVGRVGEQFF. The DNA for the CDR3 is TGTGCCAGTAGTGTTGGAAGAGTCGGTGAGCAGTTCTTC.

The V and J genes are TRBV12-3 or TRBV12-4 and TRBJ2-2; perhaps TRBD1 as D (5 bases). CDR3 size: 14 residues. Trimming cost V 3 bases and J 6 bases, with 11 bases left between them. The CDR3 protein is CASSFRKGPGELFF. The CDR3 DNA reads as TGTGCCAGCAGTTTTCGTAAGGGGCCCGGGGAGCTGTTTTTT.

In this sample, this clonotype turned up a few times. The chain has TRBV7-2 and TRBJ1-4; 11 nucleotides agree with TRBD1. This CDR3 spans 16 amino acids. Losses at the gene ends were 1 base for V and 7 bases for J; bases not matched to a gene: 5. From germline, CDR1 is SGHTA and CDR2 FQGNSA. DNA for the CDR3: TGTGCCAGCAGCTTAGGGGGACAGGGGGGAGGTGAAAAACTGTTTTTT. It encodes CASSLGGQGGGEKLFF.

The gene calls are TRBV7-9 and TRBJ1-4; 7 bases fit TRBD1. With V trimmed by 5 bases and J by 4 bases, 10 bases remained unmatched. The CDR3 is made up of 16 amino acids. Germline V lookup: CDR1 SEHNR, CDR2 FQNEAQ (reference sequence). DNA of the CDR3: TGTGCCAGCAGCCAAGACACGGGGACAGATAATGAAAAACTGTTTTTT. It specifies CASSQDTGTDNEKLFF.

This clonotype was counted many times. The V call is TRBV7-3, the J call TRBJ2-1; TRBD2 matches 8 bases. Trimming removed 5 bases from V and 6 bases from J; junction bases left unmatched: 15. The CDR3 is 17 amino acids. Per germline, CDR1 SGHTA and CDR2 FQGTGA. Written as DNA, the CDR3 is TGTGCCAGCAGCCCCATCCCCTCCAGCGGGAGCGGCAATGAGCAGTTCTTC. Translating gives CASSPIPSSGSGNEQFF.

V gene TRBV4-3 combines with J gene TRBJ2-1, with unresolved D. Trimming took 0 bases from V and 3 from J, leaving 12 bases between them. The CDR3 spans 16 residues. The V gene's germline CDR1 is LGHNA and CDR2 YSLEER. The CDR3 nucleotides are TGCGCCAGCAGCCAAGATGTCACCGGGTTCTACAATGAGCAGTTCTTC. Translation: CASSQDVTGFYNEQFF.

The J gene is TRBJ1-2, the V gene TRBV2; D uncertain. Trimming pared 5 bases from V and 0 bases from J, leaving 16 bases between. The length of the CDR3 is 16 residues. In germline, CDR1 is SNHLY, CDR2 FYNNEI. The CDR3 loop reads CASSPFPLLANYGYTF. Written as DNA, the CDR3 is TGTGCCAGCAGTCCATTCCCTTTGCTAGCTAACTATGGCTACACCTTC.

The chain is built from TRBV7-6 and TRBJ2-2, with no clear D. Trimming shortened V by 10 bases and J by 0 bases, and 15 bases separated the two germline ends. The CDR3 loop spans 15 amino acids. Germline loops: CDR1 SGHVS, CDR2 FNYEAQ. The CDR3 spells CATSRLDTNTGELFF. CDR3 in DNA: TGTGCCACCTCCCGCCTTGATACGAACACCGGGGAGCTGTTTTTT.

V is TRBV20-1 and J is TRBJ1-4, with a tentative D call TRBD1 (6 bases). CDR3 length: 12 residues. In germline, CDR1 is DFQATT, CDR2 SNEGSKA (reference sequence). The chain's CDR3 is CSVGGVGEKLFF. As DNA, the CDR3 is TGCAGCGTAGGGGGGGTGGGTGAAAAACTGTTTTTT.

The rearrangement uses TRBV24-1 and TRBJ2-3; 7 nucleotides agree with TRBD1. Looked up from germline, CDR1 is KGHDR and CDR2 is SFDVKD. With V trimmed by 4 bases and J by 4 bases, 4 bases remained unmatched. The CDR3 consists of 14 residues. The CDR3 loop is CATSDPTGADTQYF. The CDR3 DNA reads TGTGCCACCAGTGACCCCACAGGGGCAGATACGCAGTATTTT.

This clonotype was picked up a small number of times. This chain connects TRBV2 to TRBJ2-5; the D gene is possibly TRBD2 (5 bases). This CDR3 comprises 11 residues. V was trimmed by 5 bases and J by 6 bases, leaving 7 bases between them. Germline V gene lookup returns CDR1 SNHLY and CDR2 FYNNEI. CDR3 sequence: CASSRGQTQYF. The CDR3 nucleotides are TGTGCCAGCAGTCGGGGTCAGACCCAGTACTTC.